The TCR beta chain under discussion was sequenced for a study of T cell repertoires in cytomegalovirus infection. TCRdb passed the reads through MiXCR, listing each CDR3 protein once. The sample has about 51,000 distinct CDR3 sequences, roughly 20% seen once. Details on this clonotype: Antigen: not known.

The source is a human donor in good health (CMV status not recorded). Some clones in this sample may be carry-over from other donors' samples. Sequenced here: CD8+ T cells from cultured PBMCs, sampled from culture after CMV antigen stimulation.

The CDR3 region is CASSEQARDTGELFF. Written as DNA, the CDR3 is TGTGCCAGCAGCGAACAAGCAAGGGACACCGGGGAGCTGTTTTTT. The chain recombines TRBV7-9 with TRBJ2-2; no clear D gene. Trimming removed 5 bases at V and 3 bases at J, with 13 bases between. Per the germline V gene, CDR1 is SEHNR and CDR2 is FQNEAQ (reference sequence). This CDR3 comprises 15 residues.